These 8 T cell receptor beta chains were sequenced from one sample in a study of blood T cell repertoires in COVID-19. Profiled with immunoSEQ multiplex PCR; TCRdb holds only in-frame clones, not every one. Among about 14,000 clones, roughly 75% were seen once, and the ten largest hold 20% to 25%. The sequencing input was peripheral blood. The receptors originated from a boy aged 2 to 10 with active or convalescent COVID-19.

The chain carries TRBV12-2 and TRBJ2-1; the tabulated D call, TRBD2, remains unverified against the DNA. TRBV12-2 is a listed pseudogene. CDR3 length: 17 residues. In nucleotides, the CDR3 is TGTGCAAGTCGCTTAGGTCTACTTAGCAACATGACGGATGAGCAGTTCTTC. The encoded protein is CASRLGLLSNMTDEQFF.

CDR3 region: CASSLASLNEQFF. The CDR3 nucleotides are TGTGCCAGCAGTTTAGCGTCTTTGAATGAGCAGTTCTTC. The chain is built from TRBV27 and TRBJ2-1; unclear D gene. The CDR3 spans 13 residues. From germline, CDR1 is MNHEY and CDR2 SMNVEV (reference sequence). V was cut by 2 bases and J by 7 bases, with 9 bases left in between.

This chain uses TRBV7-2 with TRBJ2-3; D might be TRBD2 (5 bases). Germline V gives CDR1 SGHTA, CDR2 FQGNSA. This CDR3 comprises 13 residues. Trimming took off 1 base at V and 6 bases at J, with 8 bases between the two ends. Here the CDR3 reads CASSLEREDTQYF. In DNA form, the CDR3 reads TGTGCCAGCAGCTTAGAAAGGGAGGATACGCAGTATTTT. The full variable domain, with the rest looked up from reference TRBV7-2 and TRBJ2-3, is GAGVSQSPSNKVTEKGKDVELRCDPISGHTALYWYRQSLGQGLEFLIYFQGNSAPDKSGLPSDRFSAERTGGSVSTLTIQRTQQEDSAVYLCASSLEREDTQYFGPGTRLTVL.

J is TRBJ1-2 and V is TRBV11-2; TRBD1 matches at 8 bases. The V and J ends lost 6 bases and 4 bases, in that order; junction bases with no gene match: 7. In germline, CDR1 is SGHAT, CDR2 FQNNGV. CDR3 length: 14 amino acids. CDR3 DNA sequence: TGTGCCAGCAGTCAACTCGGGACAGGCTATGGCTACACCTTC. Translating it yields CASSQLGTGYGYTF.

The chain uses TRBV18 and TRBJ2-1, with a weak D call TRBD1 (5 bases). Germline V lookup: CDR1 KGHSH, CDR2 LQKENI. This CDR3 comprises 15 residues. The V end lost 1 base, the J end lost 4 bases, and 11 bases lay between the germline ends. DNA for the CDR3: TGTGCCAGCTCACCACAGTTGGACAAATACAATGAGCAGTTCTTC. Protein product: CASSPQLDKYNEQFF.

This chain uses TRBV5-1 with TRBJ2-6; TRBD1 matches at 12 bases. J lost 4 bases, V lost 4 bases, and 6 bases had no gene match. The V gene's germline CDR1 is SGHRS and CDR2 YFSETQ. This CDR3 has 17 amino acids. The CDR3 protein is CASSEGQGARGANVLTF. The CDR3 DNA reads TGCGCCAGCAGCGAGGGACAGGGGGCGCGGGGGGCCAACGTCCTGACTTTC.

This chain connects TRBV19 to TRBJ2-7; D possibly corresponds to TRBD2 (5 bases). CDR3 length: 15 residues. V was shortened by 5 bases and J by 0 bases, with 14 bases between the two germline ends. Germline V gene data show CDR1 as LNHDA and CDR2 as SQIVND (reference sequence). Here the CDR3 reads CASSPIGNPSYEQYF. CDR3 in DNA: TGTGCCAGTAGTCCTATCGGGAATCCCTCCTACGAGCAGTACTTC.

The chain employs TRBV4-3 and TRBJ2-1, with D perhaps TRBD2 (5 bases). This CDR3 has 15 residues. V was pared by 0 bases and J by 5 bases, with 11 bases between. The germline gives CDR1 LGHNA, CDR2 YSLEER. The CDR3: CASSQDREPHNEQFF. The CDR3 nucleotides read TGCGCCAGCAGCCAAGACCGGGAACCTCACAATGAGCAGTTCTTC.